This is a list of T cell receptor beta chains from one sample in a study of molecular identifiers for immune sequencing clone quantification. TCRdb called the PCR reads again in MiXCR, with one record for every CDR3 protein. The sample comprises hundreds of thousands of distinct CDR3 sequences, about 25% of which are singletons, and about 0.78% rests with the top ten. Material for sequencing was naive CD8+ T cells from blood, with Jurkat cell RNA spiked in. The receptors here all came from a human donor in good health. Some libraries in this study had Jurkat cell RNA spiked in. Each CDR3 is given with its conserved first and last residue. A D gene is named only where the DNA matches it firmly. Clone size is given for some rows only: seen once, a few or many times, or a class if the clone is expanded.

j_gene: TRBJ1-5
v_gene: TRBV28
d_gene: .
abundance: few
CDR3aa: CASSFPTSRGRYSNQPQHF
CDR3nt: TGTGCCAGCAGTTTCCCTACCTCGCGGGGGAGGTATAGCAATCAGCCCCAGCATTTT

j_gene: TRBJ2-7
v_gene: TRBV21-1
d_gene: .
abundance: few
CDR3aa: CASSNRQGNSYEQYF
CDR3nt: TGTGCCAGCAGCAACCGACAGGGAAACTCCTACGAGCAGTACTTC

j_gene: TRBJ2-2
v_gene: TRBV7-9
d_gene: .
abundance: many
CDR3aa: CAHPSNTGELFF
CDR3nt: TGTGCCCACCCCAGTAACACCGGGGAGCTGTTTTTT

j_gene: TRBJ2-7
v_gene: TRBV3-1
d_gene: .
abundance: few
CDR3aa: CASSQERAVSYYEQYF
CDR3nt: TGTGCCAGCAGCCAAGAAAGGGCGGTATCCTACTACGAGCAGTACTTC

j_gene: TRBJ1-2
v_gene: TRBV6-5
d_gene: .
abundance: few
CDR3aa: CASSYEGRGYTF
CDR3nt: TGTGCCAGCAGTTACGAGGGCAGGGGCTACACCTTC

j_gene: TRBJ2-7
v_gene: TRBV7-9
d_gene: .
abundance: many
CDR3aa: CASSPSGTNSYEQYF
CDR3nt: TGTGCCAGCAGCCCGAGTGGAACAAACTCCTACGAGCAGTACTTC

j_gene: TRBJ1-6
v_gene: TRBV6-4
d_gene: .
abundance: few
CDR3aa: CASSDGSQSPSSSYNSPLHF
CDR3nt: TGTGCCAGCAGTGACGGGTCTCAGAGCCCATCGAGCTCCTATAATTCACCCCTCCACTTT

j_gene: TRBJ1-1
v_gene: TRBV10-2
d_gene: .
abundance: .
CDR3aa: CASSDEGSNTEAFF
CDR3nt: TGCGCCAGCAGTGACGAGGGCTCAAACACTGAAGCTTTCTTT

j_gene: TRBJ2-1
v_gene: TRBV2
d_gene: TRBD2
abundance: many
CDR3aa: CASSEASSGRADEQFF
CDR3nt: TGTGCCAGCAGTGAAGCCTCTAGCGGGAGGGCCGATGAGCAGTTCTTC

j_gene: TRBJ2-2
v_gene: TRBV6-5
d_gene: TRBD2
abundance: .
CDR3aa: CASSGLAGGNTGELFF
CDR3nt: TGTGCCAGCAGCGGACTAGCGGGGGGGAACACCGGGGAGCTGTTTTTT

j_gene: TRBJ2-4
v_gene: TRBV29-1
d_gene: .
abundance: many
CDR3aa: CSVRGGPKNIQYF
CDR3nt: TGCAGCGTTCGTGGGGGCCCCAAAAACATTCAGTACTTC

j_gene: TRBJ2-7
v_gene: TRBV12-3/TRBV12-4
d_gene: .
abundance: few
CDR3aa: CASSLLLGGPTYEQYF
CDR3nt: TGTGCCAGCAGTTTACTTCTAGGGGGGCCCACCTACGAGCAGTACTTC

j_gene: TRBJ1-4
v_gene: TRBV29-1
d_gene: .
abundance: many
CDR3aa: CSVEAPGHNEKLFF
CDR3nt: TGCAGCGTTGAAGCCCCTGGTCATAATGAAAAACTGTTTTTT

j_gene: TRBJ2-1
v_gene: TRBV6-2/TRBV6-3
d_gene: TRBD1
abundance: .
CDR3aa: CASSSWKLGQGYNEQFF
CDR3nt: TGTGCCAGCAGTTCTTGGAAGCTCGGACAGGGCTACAATGAGCAGTTCTTC

j_gene: TRBJ2-3
v_gene: TRBV28
d_gene: .
abundance: .
CDR3aa: CASRLRGVADTQYF
CDR3nt: TGTGCCAGCAGACTGAGGGGGGTAGCAGATACGCAGTATTTT

j_gene: TRBJ1-5
v_gene: TRBV3-1
d_gene: .
abundance: few
CDR3aa: CASSQVQSNQPQHF
CDR3nt: TGTGCCAGCAGCCAAGTCCAAAGCAATCAGCCCCAGCATTTT

j_gene: TRBJ2-3
v_gene: TRBV6-6
d_gene: .
abundance: many
CDR3aa: CASPPGTGELDTQYF
CDR3nt: TGTGCCAGCCCCCCTGGCACCGGGGAGTTAGATACGCAGTATTTT

j_gene: TRBJ1-1
v_gene: TRBV30
d_gene: .
abundance: .
CDR3aa: CAWSQTRPNTEAFF
CDR3nt: TGTGCCTGGAGTCAGACAAGGCCGAACACTGAAGCTTTCTTT

j_gene: TRBJ1-1
v_gene: TRBV6-5
d_gene: TRBD1
abundance: many
CDR3aa: CASRIPGGTEAFF
CDR3nt: TGTGCCAGCAGAATCCCAGGGGGCACAGAAGCTTTCTTT

j_gene: TRBJ1-3
v_gene: TRBV4-3
d_gene: .
abundance: .
CDR3aa: CASSQDVAIGNTIYF
CDR3nt: TGCGCCAGCAGCCAAGATGTGGCCATTGGAAACACCATATATTTT

j_gene: TRBJ2-2
v_gene: TRBV5-5
d_gene: .
abundance: few
CDR3aa: CASSQGHGQWFF
CDR3nt: TGTGCCAGCAGCCAAGGTCACGGACAATGGTTCTTT

j_gene: TRBJ1-6
v_gene: TRBV11-2
d_gene: .
abundance: few
CDR3aa: CASSWGFLNSPLHF
CDR3nt: TGTGCCAGCAGCTGGGGGTTTTTGAATTCACCCCTCCACTTT

j_gene: TRBJ1-1
v_gene: TRBV6-5
d_gene: .
abundance: many
CDR3aa: CASSLYREDHTEAFF
CDR3nt: TGTGCCAGCAGTCTTTACAGGGAGGACCACACTGAAGCTTTCTTT

j_gene: TRBJ1-4
v_gene: TRBV20-1
d_gene: .
abundance: many
CDR3aa: CSATGPDHFGLELFF
CDR3nt: TGCAGTGCTACTGGGCCTGACCATTTTGGACTCGAGCTGTTTTTT

j_gene: TRBJ2-3
v_gene: TRBV19
d_gene: .
abundance: .
CDR3aa: CASSISGSRDTQYF
CDR3nt: TGTGCCAGTAGTATTTCTGGCAGCCGAGATACGCAGTATTTT

j_gene: TRBJ2-2
v_gene: TRBV7-9
d_gene: .
abundance: few
CDR3aa: CASSLALSVGRANTGELFF
CDR3nt: TGTGCCAGCAGCTTAGCGTTGTCCGTCGGCCGAGCGAACACCGGGGAGCTGTTTTTT

j_gene: TRBJ2-3
v_gene: TRBV5-4
d_gene: .
abundance: many
CDR3aa: CASSGRGGTDTQYF
CDR3nt: TGTGCCAGCAGCGGGCGGGGTGGCACAGATACGCAGTATTTT

j_gene: TRBJ2-7
v_gene: TRBV25-1
d_gene: .
abundance: .
CDR3aa: CASSEGNTGTNIYEQYF
CDR3nt: TGTGCCAGCAGTGAGGGAAACACCGGGACAAATATCTACGAGCAGTACTTC

j_gene: TRBJ2-7
v_gene: TRBV4-3
d_gene: .
abundance: .
CDR3aa: CASSQGELWGDF
CDR3nt: TGCGCCAGCAGCCAAGGGGAGTTGTGGGGGGACTTC

j_gene: TRBJ1-4
v_gene: TRBV28
d_gene: .
abundance: many
CDR3aa: CASSSDSSTNEKLFF
CDR3nt: TGTGCCAGCAGTTCAGACAGCTCAACTAATGAAAAACTGTTTTTT

j_gene: TRBJ2-3
v_gene: TRBV4-3
d_gene: TRBD2
abundance: many
CDR3aa: CASSQDRSSGSNTDTQYF
CDR3nt: TGCGCCAGCAGCCAAGATCGGTCTAGCGGGAGTAACACAGATACGCAGTATTTT

j_gene: TRBJ2-5
v_gene: TRBV28
d_gene: TRBD2
abundance: many
CDR3aa: CASSHLAGDGETQYF
CDR3nt: TGTGCCAGCAGTCATCTAGCGGGAGATGGTGAGACCCAGTACTTC

j_gene: TRBJ2-7
v_gene: TRBV29-1
d_gene: TRBD1
abundance: many
CDR3aa: CSAIGGTGEGEQYF
CDR3nt: TGCAGCGCCATAGGTGGGACAGGGGAGGGCGAGCAGTACTTC

j_gene: TRBJ2-3
v_gene: TRBV7-8
d_gene: .
abundance: many
CDR3aa: CASSSTGQDPWGDTQYF
CDR3nt: TGTGCCAGCAGCTCAACAGGGCAGGATCCATGGGGAGATACGCAGTATTTT

j_gene: TRBJ1-1
v_gene: TRBV2
d_gene: .
abundance: many
CDR3aa: CASSVNTNTEAFF
CDR3nt: TGTGCCAGCAGTGTAAACACGAACACTGAAGCTTTCTTT

j_gene: TRBJ2-3
v_gene: TRBV29-1
d_gene: .
abundance: many
CDR3aa: CSVRDHTDTQYF
CDR3nt: TGCAGCGTGAGGGATCACACAGATACGCAGTATTTT

j_gene: TRBJ2-1
v_gene: TRBV19
d_gene: .
abundance: .
CDR3aa: CASSIGGLSYNEQFF
CDR3nt: TGTGCCAGTAGTATTGGGGGCCTCTCCTACAATGAGCAGTTCTTC

j_gene: TRBJ2-5
v_gene: TRBV7-2
d_gene: .
abundance: few
CDR3aa: CASGLKLVYGTQETQYF
CDR3nt: TGTGCCAGCGGCTTAAAATTAGTTTACGGAACACAAGAGACCCAGTACTTC

j_gene: TRBJ1-1
v_gene: TRBV27
d_gene: TRBD1
abundance: .
CDR3aa: CASSRTGPAEAFF
CDR3nt: TGTGCCAGCAGTCGGACAGGGCCCGCTGAAGCTTTCTTT

j_gene: TRBJ2-7
v_gene: TRBV2
d_gene: .
abundance: few
CDR3aa: CASSEALRRSSYGQYF
CDR3nt: TGTGCCAGCAGTGAAGCGCTTCGGCGGAGCTCCTACGGGCAGTACTTC

j_gene: TRBJ2-7
v_gene: TRBV25-1
d_gene: .
abundance: once
CDR3aa: CASSAHGGGHEQYF
CDR3nt: TGTGCCAGCAGTGCCCATGGAGGAGGCCACGAGCAGTACTTC

j_gene: TRBJ2-3
v_gene: TRBV12-3/TRBV12-4
d_gene: TRBD2
abundance: many
CDR3aa: CASSLVSSGYSTDTQYF
CDR3nt: TGTGCCAGCAGTTTAGTATCTAGCGGATATAGCACAGATACGCAGTATTTT

j_gene: TRBJ2-7
v_gene: TRBV7-9
d_gene: .
abundance: many
CDR3aa: CASSPRQRAEQYF
CDR3nt: TGTGCCAGCAGCCCGCGACAGCGTGCCGAGCAGTACTTC

j_gene: TRBJ1-5
v_gene: TRBV27
d_gene: TRBD1
abundance: few
CDR3aa: CASDPRAGGGNQPQHF
CDR3nt: TGTGCCAGCGACCCGAGGGCAGGGGGCGGCAATCAGCCCCAGCATTTT

j_gene: TRBJ1-1
v_gene: TRBV15
d_gene: TRBD1
abundance: few
CDR3aa: CATSSDRGPNTEAFF
CDR3nt: TGTGCCACCAGCTCGGACAGGGGGCCGAACACTGAAGCTTTCTTT

j_gene: TRBJ1-1
v_gene: TRBV7-6
d_gene: .
abundance: .
CDR3aa: CASTDVRATEAFF
CDR3nt: TGTGCCAGTACCGACGTTCGGGCCACTGAAGCTTTCTTT

j_gene: TRBJ2-1
v_gene: TRBV14
d_gene: TRBD1
abundance: few
CDR3aa: CASSQNRGPYNEQFF
CDR3nt: TGTGCCAGCAGCCAGAACAGGGGCCCCTACAATGAGCAGTTCTTC

j_gene: TRBJ2-1
v_gene: TRBV29-1
d_gene: TRBD2
abundance: .
CDR3aa: CSVDYTSGYSEQFF
CDR3nt: TGCAGCGTTGATTATACTAGCGGTTACAGTGAGCAGTTCTTC

j_gene: TRBJ1-1
v_gene: TRBV7-2
d_gene: TRBD1
abundance: .
CDR3aa: CASSMAGQGRTEAFF
CDR3nt: TGTGCCAGCAGCATGGCGGGACAGGGGAGGACTGAAGCTTTCTTT

j_gene: TRBJ2-1
v_gene: TRBV12-3/TRBV12-4
d_gene: .
abundance: .
CDR3aa: CASSFVPSSYNEQFF
CDR3nt: TGTGCCAGCAGTTTTGTTCCCAGCTCCTACAATGAGCAGTTCTTC